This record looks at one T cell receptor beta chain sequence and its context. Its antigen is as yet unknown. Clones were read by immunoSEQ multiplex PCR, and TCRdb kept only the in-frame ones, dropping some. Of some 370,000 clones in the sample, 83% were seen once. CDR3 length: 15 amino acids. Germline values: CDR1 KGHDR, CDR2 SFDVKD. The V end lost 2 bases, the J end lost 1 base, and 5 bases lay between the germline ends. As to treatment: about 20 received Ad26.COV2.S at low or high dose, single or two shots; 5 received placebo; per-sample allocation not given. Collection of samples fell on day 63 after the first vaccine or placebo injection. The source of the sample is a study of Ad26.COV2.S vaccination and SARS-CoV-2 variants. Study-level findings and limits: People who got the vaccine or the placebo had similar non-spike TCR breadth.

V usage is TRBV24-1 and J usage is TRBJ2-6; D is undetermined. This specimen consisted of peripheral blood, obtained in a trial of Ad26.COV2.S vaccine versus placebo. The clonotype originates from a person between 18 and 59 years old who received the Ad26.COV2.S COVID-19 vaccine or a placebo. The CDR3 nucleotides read TGTGCCACCAGTGATTCGGCTTCTGGGGCCAACGTCCTGACTTTC. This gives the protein CATSDSASGANVLTF.